The 20 T cell receptor beta chains below come from one sample, sequenced in a study of T cell responses to AZD1222 COVID-19 vaccine. Profiled with immunoSEQ multiplex PCR; TCRdb holds only in-frame clones, not every one. The data show approximately 79,000 clones, around four fifths seen once. Specimen: peripheral blood, collected 28 days after the second AZD1222 dose. Receptor source: an adult who received the AZD1222 COVID-19 vaccine.

The rearrangement links TRBV10-3 to TRBJ1-3; D unclear. Trimming pared 2 bases from V and 4 bases from J, leaving 15 bases between. Germline V lookup: CDR1 ENHRY, CDR2 SYGVKD. This CDR3 spans 16 amino acids. As DNA, the CDR3 is TGTGCCATCAGTGAGAGTGGACCCTCGGGGGGAAACACCATATATTTT. It translates to CAISESGPSGGNTIYF.

This clone was seen a handful of times. The CDR3 loop is CATSRENPGQIYEQYF. CDR3 nucleotide sequence: TGTGCCACCAGCAGGGAAAATCCGGGACAGATCTACGAGCAGTACTTC. The chain carries TRBV15 and TRBJ2-7, with TRBD1 identical over 7 bases. The CDR3 consists of 16 residues. Germline V lookup: CDR1 LNHNV, CDR2 YYDKDF (reference sequence). V lost 3 bases to trimming and J lost 3 bases; unmatched junction nucleotides: 11.

This clone was observed a handful of times. The V call is TRBV28, the J call TRBJ2-2; 14 nucleotides match TRBD2. Trimming removed 3 bases from V and 4 bases from J; junction bases left unmatched: 4. The CDR3 runs to 17 residues. Per germline, CDR1 MDHEN and CDR2 SYDVKM. CDR3 region: CASSLGTSGRSTGELFF. CDR3 nucleotide sequence: TGTGCCAGCAGTTTGGGGACTAGCGGGAGAAGCACCGGGGAGCTGTTTTTT.

This chain links TRBV2 with TRBJ1-2; D call uncertain. This CDR3 comprises 11 residues. V lost 3 bases to trimming and J lost 2 bases, with 1 base between them. The germline V gene encodes CDR1 SNHLY and CDR2 FYNNEI. The CDR3 DNA reads TGTGCCAGCAGTGACAACTATGGCTACACCTTC. Translating it yields CASSDNYGYTF.

The chain couples TRBV15 to TRBJ2-6; D unclear. V gave up 0 bases and J gave up 1 base, with 1 base separating them. The CDR3 runs to 14 residues. Germline assignment: CDR1 LNHNV and CDR2 YYDKDF (reference sequence). The CDR3 loop reads CATSRDSGANVLTF. The CDR3 nucleotides read TGTGCCACCAGCAGAGATTCTGGGGCCAACGTCCTGACTTTC.

This clone was observed a few times. This sequence joins TRBV18 and TRBJ1-5, with 8 bases lining up with TRBD1. Germline V CDR1 and CDR2: KGHSH, LQKENI. This CDR3 has 18 amino acids. V lost 6 bases and J lost 6; bases outside the gene matches: 19. The chain's CDR3 is CASSRDYYQGAMGQPQHF. The CDR3 DNA reads as TGTGCCAGCTCCCGGGATTATTATCAGGGGGCGATGGGTCAGCCCCAGCATTTT.

The table lists this clone with a few counts. The V gene is TRBV2, the J gene TRBJ1-5, with 9 bases that match TRBD1. V shed 5 bases and J 7 bases; nucleotides not matched to a gene: 6. This CDR3 has 14 amino acids. Germline lookup yields CDR1 SNHLY and CDR2 FYNNEI. The DNA for the CDR3 is TGTGCCAGCAGTCAGGACAGGGGAGGCCAGCCCCAGCATTTT. It yields the protein CASSQDRGGQPQHF.

CDR3 in DNA: TGTGCCAGCTCACCACAGGGGGCCACCCCACATGGCTACACCTTC. Residues: CASSPQGATPHGYTF. The chain joins TRBV18 to TRBJ1-2, with 7 positions matching TRBD1. With 1 base clipped from V and 6 bases from J, the junction kept 8 bases outside the gene matches. The germline V gene encodes CDR1 KGHSH and CDR2 LQKENI. The CDR3 covers 15 residues.

Only a few counts were recorded for this clone. The chain uses TRBV28 and TRBJ1-3; a possible D gene is TRBD1 (5 bases). Trimming left V 3 bases short and J 0 bases short, with 9 bases between. CDR1 and CDR2 from the germline V gene are MDHEN and SYDVKM. This CDR3 spans 15 amino acids. The CDR3 DNA follows: TGTGCCAGCAGTTTTTCGGGGGGCTCTGGAAACACCATATATTTT. This codes for CASSFSGGSGNTIYF.

V and J are TRBV7-2 and TRBJ1-6; no reliable D call. Trimming pared 1 base from V and 6 bases from J, leaving 1 base between. The CDR3 covers 12 residues. Germline CDR1 is SGHTA and CDR2 is FQGNSA. CDR3 in amino acids: CASSLVNSPLHF. As DNA, the CDR3 is TGTGCCAGCAGCTTAGTTAATTCACCCCTCCACTTT.

The chain is built from TRBV10-3 and TRBJ1-2; 10 nucleotides agree with TRBD1. The V segment lost 6 bases and the J segment 4 bases; nucleotides outside the gene matches: 8. This CDR3 is built from 15 residues. Germline CDR1 ENHRY, CDR2 SYGVKD. The CDR3 nucleotides read TGTGCCATCAGGGGGGGACAGGGGAAACTCTATGGCTACACCTTC. This gives the protein CAIRGGQGKLYGYTF.

The rearrangement joins TRBV5-8 to TRBJ1-2, with D uncertain. Germline-derived CDR1 and CDR2 are SGHTS and YDEGEE. Trimming left V 4 bases short and J 4 bases short, with 14 bases between. The CDR3 is 14 amino acids. CDR3: CASSLAGSRYGYTF. In DNA, the CDR3 is TGTGCCAGCAGCCTGGCGGGGTCGCGCTATGGCTACACCTTC.

The V call is TRBV3-1 (or the pseudogene TRBV3-2), the J call TRBJ2-4, with 13 bases lining up with TRBD2. Losses at the gene ends were 4 bases for V and 6 bases for J; bases not matched to a gene: 9. Germline assignment: CDR1 LGHDT and CDR2 YNNKEL (reference sequence). The CDR3 has 17 amino acids. CDR3 DNA sequence: TGTGCCAGCAGCCGTGGAGGACTAGCGGGAGTGTTAAACATTCAGTACTTC. Amino acids: CASSRGGLAGVLNIQYF.

The chain joins TRBV5-4 to TRBJ2-7; D is perhaps TRBD2 (5 bases). Germline V gene sequence: CDR1 SGHNT, CDR2 YYREEE (reference sequence). The CDR3 loop spans 16 amino acids. Trimming took off 3 bases at V and 0 bases at J, with 16 bases between the two ends. The CDR3 here is CASSSPGRGSSYEQYF. In nucleotides, the CDR3 is TGTGCCAGCAGCTCACCGGGAAGAGGGAGCTCCTACGAGCAGTACTTC. The variable domain in full, with the rest retrieved from reference TRBV5-4 and TRBJ2-7, is ETGVTQSPTHLIKTRGQQVTLRCSSQSGHNTVSWYQQALGQGPQFIFQYYREEENGRGNFPPRFSGLQFPNYSSELNVNALELDDSALYLCASSSPGRGSSYEQYFGPGTRLTVT.

The chain employs TRBV27 and TRBJ1-4; D is possibly TRBD1 (5 bases). CDR1 MNHEY and CDR2 SMNVEV come from the germline V gene (reference sequence). V was clipped by 3 bases and J by 7 bases, with 12 bases between them. The CDR3 covers 14 residues. CDR3 sequence reads: CASSFGGQGEKLFF. As DNA, the CDR3 is TGTGCCAGCAGTTTTGGTGGGCAGGGTGAAAAACTGTTTTTT.

The chain has TRBV7-9 and TRBJ2-7, with 8 bases matching TRBD1. V trimming: 8 bases; J trimming: 6 bases; junction bases outside the gene matches: 12. CDR1 and CDR2 (germline): SEHNR, FQNEAQ (reference sequence). The CDR3 loop spans 14 amino acids. CDR3 residues: CASGQDTGGGEQYF. For the CDR3, the DNA is TGTGCCAGCGGCCAAGACACAGGGGGAGGCGAGCAGTACTTC.

The chain is built from TRBV7-8 and TRBJ2-1, with TRBD2 matching 8 bases. This CDR3 is 17 amino acids long. CDR1 SGHVS and CDR2 FQNEAQ come from the germline V gene. J lost 0 bases, V lost 1 base, and 5 bases had no gene match. The CDR3 here is CASSLVAGGSSYNEQFF. DNA for the CDR3: TGTGCCAGCAGCTTAGTGGCGGGGGGTAGCTCCTACAATGAGCAGTTCTTC. Full variable domain (missing parts from reference TRBV7-8 and TRBJ2-1): GAGVSQSPRYKVAKRGQDVALRCDPISGHVSLFWYQQALGQGPEFLTYFQNEAQLDKSGLPSDRFFAERPEGSVSTLKIQRTQQEDSAVYLCASSLVAGGSSYNEQFFGPGTRLTVL.

This clone was found once. This sequence joins TRBV5-4 and TRBJ2-2, with TRBD2 matching over 7 bases. CDR1 SGHNT and CDR2 YYREEE come from the germline V gene (reference sequence). This CDR3 contains 15 residues. V lost 0 bases, J lost 5 bases, and 4 bases stayed unmatched. CDR3 amino acids: CASSLVAGATGELFF. Here the CDR3 DNA reads TGTGCCAGCAGCTTGGTTGCGGGAGCTACCGGGGAGCTGTTTTTT. Full variable domain (outside the CDR3, taken from reference TRBV5-4 and TRBJ2-2): ETGVTQSPTHLIKTRGQQVTLRCSSQSGHNTVSWYQQALGQGPQFIFQYYREEENGRGNFPPRFSGLQFPNYSSELNVNALELDDSALYLCASSLVAGATGELFFGEGSRLTVL.

The chain is built from TRBV9 and TRBJ2-7, with 7 bases aligning to TRBD1. The trim removed 4 bases at V and 6 bases at J, leaving 13 bases unmatched. Per germline, CDR1 SGDLS and CDR2 YYNGEE. The CDR3 has 15 residues. CDR3 sequence: CASSFGQVTATEQYF. CDR3 coding DNA: TGTGCCAGCAGCTTCGGACAGGTGACGGCTACCGAGCAGTACTTC.

The chain is built from TRBV15 and TRBJ2-2; either TRBD1 or TRBD2 may supply D (7 bases each). The CDR3 has 16 residues. The germline V gene has CDR1 LNHNV and CDR2 YYDKDF (reference sequence). The V end was cut by 4 bases, the J end by 3 bases, with 15 bases between. This CDR3 reads CATSTRGGLYTGELFF. The CDR3 DNA is TGTGCCACCAGCACCAGGGGGGGACTTTACACCGGGGAGCTGTTTTTT.